This TCR beta chain was sequenced for a study of blood T cells in healthy people across ages. Using a J-beta primer mix together with a sample-barcoded 5' primer, a second PCR was run for roughly 6 to 12 cycles. TCRdb processed the 5' RACE reads anew with MiXCR; each CDR3 protein has one entry. The repertoire holds about 1.8 million distinct CDR3 sequences, 49% seen once, with approximately 2.1% in the top ten. Germline V lookup: CDR1 SGHAT, CDR2 FQNNGV. CDR3 length: 14 residues. V was clipped by 5 bases and J by 8 bases; unmatched bases: 10. This clonotype came up once. Input material: blood. This receptor was taken from a woman aged 35 to 49 in good health. The chain links TRBV11-2 to TRBJ1-2; 8 positions match TRBD1. CDR3 sequence reads: CASSGQDRVIGYTF. The CDR3 nucleotides are TGTGCCAGCAGCGGCCAGGACAGGGTGATCGGCTACACCTTC.